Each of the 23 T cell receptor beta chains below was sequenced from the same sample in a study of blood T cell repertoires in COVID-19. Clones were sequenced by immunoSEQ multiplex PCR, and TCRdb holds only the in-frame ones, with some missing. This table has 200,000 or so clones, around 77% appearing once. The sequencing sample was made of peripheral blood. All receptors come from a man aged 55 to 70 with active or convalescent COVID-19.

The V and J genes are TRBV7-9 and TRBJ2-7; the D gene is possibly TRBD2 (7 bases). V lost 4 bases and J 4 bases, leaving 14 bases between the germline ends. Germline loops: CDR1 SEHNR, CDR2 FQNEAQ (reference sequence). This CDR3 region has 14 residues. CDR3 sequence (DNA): TGTGCCAGCAGCTGGGGGCGGGAGAGATACGAGCAGTACTTC. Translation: CASSWGRERYEQYF.

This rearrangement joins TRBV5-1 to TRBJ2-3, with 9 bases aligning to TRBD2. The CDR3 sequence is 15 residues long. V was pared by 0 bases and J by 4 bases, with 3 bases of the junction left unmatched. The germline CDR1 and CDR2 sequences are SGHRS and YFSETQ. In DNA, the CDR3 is TGCGCCAGCAGCTTGGAGGCGGGAGGGGCAGATACGCAGTATTTT. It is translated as CASSLEAGGADTQYF.

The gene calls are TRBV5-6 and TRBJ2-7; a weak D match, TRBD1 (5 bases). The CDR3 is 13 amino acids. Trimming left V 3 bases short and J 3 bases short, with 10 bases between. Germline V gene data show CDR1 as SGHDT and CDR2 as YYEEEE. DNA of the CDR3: TGTGCCAGCAGCTCAGGGCGCTTCTACGAGCAGTACTTC. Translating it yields CASSSGRFYEQYF.

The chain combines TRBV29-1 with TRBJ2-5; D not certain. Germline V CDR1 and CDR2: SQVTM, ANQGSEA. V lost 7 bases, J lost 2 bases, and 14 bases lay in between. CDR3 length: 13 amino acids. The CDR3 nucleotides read TGCAGCGCTGACATCCCGAGTCAAGAGACCCAGTACTTC. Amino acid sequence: CSADIPSQETQYF.

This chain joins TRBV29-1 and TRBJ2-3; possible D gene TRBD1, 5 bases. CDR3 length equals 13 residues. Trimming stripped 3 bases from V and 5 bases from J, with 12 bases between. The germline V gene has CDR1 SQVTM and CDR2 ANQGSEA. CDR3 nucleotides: TGCAGCGTTGAGTTGCAGGGCCGAGATACGCAGTATTTT. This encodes CSVELQGRDTQYF.

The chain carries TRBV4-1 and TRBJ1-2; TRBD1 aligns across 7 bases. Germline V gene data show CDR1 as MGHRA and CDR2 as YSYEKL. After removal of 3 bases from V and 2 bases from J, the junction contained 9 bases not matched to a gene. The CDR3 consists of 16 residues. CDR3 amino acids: CASSQGRQGGNYGYTF. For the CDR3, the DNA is TGCGCCAGCAGCCAGGGGCGGCAGGGGGGCAACTATGGCTACACCTTC.

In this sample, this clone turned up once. The CDR3 DNA follows: TGTGCCAGCAGCCCCGAGCTAGCGCGGGGCTACGAGCAGTACTTC. Its translation: CASSPELARGYEQYF. The chain combines TRBV9 with TRBJ2-7; D might be TRBD2 (6 bases). Germline loops: CDR1 SGDLS, CDR2 YYNGEE. V shed 4 bases and J shed 3 bases, with 17 bases lying between them. The CDR3 spans 15 residues.

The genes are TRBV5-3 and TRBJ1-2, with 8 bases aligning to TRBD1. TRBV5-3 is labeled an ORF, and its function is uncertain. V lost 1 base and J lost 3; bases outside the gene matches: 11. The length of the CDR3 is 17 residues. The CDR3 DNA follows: TGTGCCAGAAGCTTGAGGCAGGGGGCGATCAGAGACTATGGCTACACCTTC. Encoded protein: CARSLRQGAIRDYGYTF.

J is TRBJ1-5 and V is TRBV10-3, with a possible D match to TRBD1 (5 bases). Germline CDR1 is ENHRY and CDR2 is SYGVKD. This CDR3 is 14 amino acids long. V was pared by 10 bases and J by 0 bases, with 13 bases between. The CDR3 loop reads CATEADNSNQPQHF. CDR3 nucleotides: TGTGCCACCGAGGCGGACAATAGCAATCAGCCCCAGCATTTT.

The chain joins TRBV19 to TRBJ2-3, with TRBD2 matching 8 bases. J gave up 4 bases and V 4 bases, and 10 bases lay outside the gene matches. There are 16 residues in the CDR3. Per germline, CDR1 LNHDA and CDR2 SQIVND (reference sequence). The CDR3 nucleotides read TGTGCCAGTAGTACTCCGAGCGGGAGTGGGGCAGATACGCAGTATTTT. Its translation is CASSTPSGSGADTQYF.

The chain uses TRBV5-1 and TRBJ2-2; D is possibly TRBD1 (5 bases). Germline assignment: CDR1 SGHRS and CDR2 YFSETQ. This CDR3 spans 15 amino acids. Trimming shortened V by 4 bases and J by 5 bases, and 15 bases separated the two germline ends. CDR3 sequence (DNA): TGCGCCAGCAGCCTGACTCAGGCAGGGACCGGGGAGCTGTTTTTT. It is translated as CASSLTQAGTGELFF.

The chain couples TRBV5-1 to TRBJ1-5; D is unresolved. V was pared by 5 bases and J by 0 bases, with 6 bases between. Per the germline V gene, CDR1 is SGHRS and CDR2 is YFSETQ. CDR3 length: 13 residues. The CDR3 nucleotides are TGCGCCAGCAGTCCCATTAGCAATCAGCCCCAGCATTTT. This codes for CASSPISNQPQHF.

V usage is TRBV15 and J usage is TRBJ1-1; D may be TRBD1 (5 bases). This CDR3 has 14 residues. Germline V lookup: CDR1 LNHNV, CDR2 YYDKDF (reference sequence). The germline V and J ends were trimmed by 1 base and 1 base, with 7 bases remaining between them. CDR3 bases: TGTGCCACCAGCAGAGCCAGGGAGAACACTGAAGCTTTCTTT. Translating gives CATSRARENTEAFF. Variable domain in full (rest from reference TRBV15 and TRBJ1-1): DAMVIQNPRYQVTQFGKPVTLSCSQTLNHNVMYWYQQKSSQAPKLLFHYYDKDFNNEADTPDNFQSRRPNTSFCFLDIRSPGLGDTAMYLCATSRARENTEAFFGQGTRLTVV.

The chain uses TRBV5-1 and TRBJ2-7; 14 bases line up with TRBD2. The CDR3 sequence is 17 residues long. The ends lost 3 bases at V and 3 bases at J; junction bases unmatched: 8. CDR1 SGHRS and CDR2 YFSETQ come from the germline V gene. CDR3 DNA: TGCGCCAGCAGCTCCGGACTAGCGGGAGGTCCGAACTACGAGCAGTACTTC. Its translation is CASSSGLAGGPNYEQYF.

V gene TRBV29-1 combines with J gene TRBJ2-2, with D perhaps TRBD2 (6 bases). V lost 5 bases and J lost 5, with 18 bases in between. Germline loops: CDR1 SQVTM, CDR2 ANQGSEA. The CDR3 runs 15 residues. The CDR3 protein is CSVRRGGGHTGELFF. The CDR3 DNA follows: TGCAGCGTTCGTCGGGGAGGTGGCCATACCGGGGAGCTGTTTTTT.

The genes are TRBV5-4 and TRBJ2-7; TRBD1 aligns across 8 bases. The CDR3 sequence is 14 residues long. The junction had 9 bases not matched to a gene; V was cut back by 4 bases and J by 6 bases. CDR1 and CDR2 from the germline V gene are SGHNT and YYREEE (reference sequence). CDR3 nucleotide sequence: TGTGCCAGCAGCCCGACCAGGGGGCCCGGCGAGCAGTACTTC. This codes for CASSPTRGPGEQYF.

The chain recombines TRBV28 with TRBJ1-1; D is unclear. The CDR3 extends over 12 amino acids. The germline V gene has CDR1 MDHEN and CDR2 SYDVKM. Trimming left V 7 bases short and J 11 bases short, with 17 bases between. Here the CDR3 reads CASNSFTGKAFF. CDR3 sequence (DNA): TGTGCCAGCAACTCTTTTACGGGGAAGGCTTTCTTT.

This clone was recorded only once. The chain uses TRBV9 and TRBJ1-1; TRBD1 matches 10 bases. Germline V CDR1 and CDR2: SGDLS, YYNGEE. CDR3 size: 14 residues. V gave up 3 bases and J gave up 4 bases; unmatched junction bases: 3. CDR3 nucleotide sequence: TGTGCCAGCAGCGCGACAGGGGGCGGCACTGAAGCTTTCTTT. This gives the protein CASSATGGGTEAFF.

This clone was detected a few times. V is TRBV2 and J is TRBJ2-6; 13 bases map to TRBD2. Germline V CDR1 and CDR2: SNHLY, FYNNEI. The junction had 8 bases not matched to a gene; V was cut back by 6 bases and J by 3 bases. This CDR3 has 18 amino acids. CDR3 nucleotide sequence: TGTGCCAGCAGGGTGACTAGCGGGAGGAAATTTGGGGCCAACGTCCTGACTTTC. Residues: CASRVTSGRKFGANVLTF.

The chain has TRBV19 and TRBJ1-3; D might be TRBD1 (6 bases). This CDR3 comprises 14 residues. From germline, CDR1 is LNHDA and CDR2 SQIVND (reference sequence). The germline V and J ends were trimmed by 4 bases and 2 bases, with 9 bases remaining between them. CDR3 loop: CASSNNRAGNTIYF. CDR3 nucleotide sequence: TGTGCCAGTAGTAATAACAGGGCTGGAAACACCATATATTTT.

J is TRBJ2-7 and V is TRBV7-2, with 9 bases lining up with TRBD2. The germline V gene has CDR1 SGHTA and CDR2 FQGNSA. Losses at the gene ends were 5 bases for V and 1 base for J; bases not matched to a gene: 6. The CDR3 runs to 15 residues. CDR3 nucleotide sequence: TGTGCCAGCAGCCCTAATAGCGGGGGTTCCTACGAGCAGTACTTC. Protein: CASSPNSGGSYEQYF.

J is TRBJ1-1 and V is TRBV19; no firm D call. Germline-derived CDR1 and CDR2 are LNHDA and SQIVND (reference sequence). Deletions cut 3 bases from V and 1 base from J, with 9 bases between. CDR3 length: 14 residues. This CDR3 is CASSIHSRNTEAFF. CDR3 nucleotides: TGTGCCAGTAGTATCCACAGCAGGAACACTGAAGCTTTCTTT.

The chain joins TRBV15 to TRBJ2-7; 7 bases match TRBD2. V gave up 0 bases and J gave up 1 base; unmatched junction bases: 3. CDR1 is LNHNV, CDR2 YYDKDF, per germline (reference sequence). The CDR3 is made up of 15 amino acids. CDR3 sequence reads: CATSREASGSYEQYF. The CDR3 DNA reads TGTGCCACCAGCAGAGAGGCTAGCGGATCCTACGAGCAGTACTTC.